This TCR beta chain derives from a study of blood T cell repertoires in COVID-19. The CDR3 sequence is 16 residues long. Per germline, CDR1 SGHRS and CDR2 YFSETQ. Losses at the gene ends were 4 bases for V and 5 bases for J; bases not matched to a gene: 9. Some clones are missing from TCRdb's copy, which holds only in-frame ones; the method was immunoSEQ multiplex PCR. There are roughly 31,000 clones in the sample; 85% to 90% occur only once, and around a sixth lies in the top ten. The V call is TRBV5-1, the J call TRBJ2-2, with 9 bases that match TRBD1. This TCR was sampled from a man older than 75 with acute or convalescent COVID-19. The sample consisted of peripheral blood. In DNA, the CDR3 is TGCGCCAGCAGCGGGGGACAGGGTATGAGGACCGGGGAGCTGTTTTTT. The encoded protein is CASSGGQGMRTGELFF.